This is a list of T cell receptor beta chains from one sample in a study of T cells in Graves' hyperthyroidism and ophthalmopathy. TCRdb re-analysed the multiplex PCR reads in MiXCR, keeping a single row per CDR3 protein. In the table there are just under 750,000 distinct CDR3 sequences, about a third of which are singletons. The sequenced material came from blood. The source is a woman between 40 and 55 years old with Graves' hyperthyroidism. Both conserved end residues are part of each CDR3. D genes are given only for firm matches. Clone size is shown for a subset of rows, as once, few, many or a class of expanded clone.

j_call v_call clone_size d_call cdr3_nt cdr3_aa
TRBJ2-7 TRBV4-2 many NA TGTGCCAGCAGCCGACCTGAGGGGGAGCAGTACTTC CASSRPEGEQYF
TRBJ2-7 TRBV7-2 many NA TGTGCCAGCAGCTTTAACTACGAGCAGTACTTC CASSFNYEQYF
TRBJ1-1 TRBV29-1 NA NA TGCAGCCAATGGGGAAGTAACACTGAAGCTTTCTTT CSQWGSNTEAFF
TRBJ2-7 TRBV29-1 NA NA TGCAGCGTTGCCGGGGGACCGAACTACGAGCAGTACTTC CSVAGGPNYEQYF
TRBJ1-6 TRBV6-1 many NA TGTGCCAGCAGTGGGTCGGCGGGGACGGATTCACCCCTCCACTTT CASSGSAGTDSPLHF
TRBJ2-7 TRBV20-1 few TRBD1 TGCAGTGCCCTTGGACAGGGAATCTACGAGCAGTACTTC CSALGQGIYEQYF
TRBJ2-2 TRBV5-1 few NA TGCGCCAGCAGCACCGCAGGGGTTGACACCGGGGAGCTGTTTTTT CASSTAGVDTGELFF
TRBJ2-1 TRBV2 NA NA TGTGCCACCAAGACTGACGGGAATGAGCAGTTCTTC CATKTDGNEQFF
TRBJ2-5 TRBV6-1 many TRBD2 TGTGCCAGCAATCGAGAACCGGGACTACACTTGCAAGAGACCCAGTACTTC CASNREPGLHLQETQYF
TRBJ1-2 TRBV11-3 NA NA TGTGCCAGCAGCCAACGAAGGGATAACTATGGCTACACCTTC CASSQRRDNYGYTF
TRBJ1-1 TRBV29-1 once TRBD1 TGCAGCGTGCGGGACAGGGGGCTACGGAGGACTGAAGCTTTCTTT CSVRDRGLRRTEAFF
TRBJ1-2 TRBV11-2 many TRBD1 TGTGCCAGCAGCTTAAGAACAGGGGCAGGCTATGGCTACACCTTC CASSLRTGAGYGYTF
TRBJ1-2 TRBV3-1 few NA TGTGCCAGCAGCCGCGTTCGGAACCCTCCCGGCTACACCTTC CASSRVRNPPGYTF
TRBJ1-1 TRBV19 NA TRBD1 TGTGCCAGTATTAGGGACAGGGGGCGGACTGAAGCTTTCTTT CASIRDRGRTEAFF
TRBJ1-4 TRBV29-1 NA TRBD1 TGCAGCGTTCAGACAGGGGCGAAGGCCCGTGAAAAACTGTTTTTT CSVQTGAKAREKLFF
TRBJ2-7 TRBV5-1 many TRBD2 TGCGCCAGCCGACTAGCGGCTACCTACGAGCAGTACTTC CASRLAATYEQYF
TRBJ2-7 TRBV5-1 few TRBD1 TGCGCCAGCAGCTTGGCCTACCCCGGGACAGGTCCCTACGAGCAGTACTTC CASSLAYPGTGPYEQYF
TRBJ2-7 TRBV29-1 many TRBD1 TGCAGCGTTGAGCCGGGACAGGGATACGAGCAGTACTTC CSVEPGQGYEQYF
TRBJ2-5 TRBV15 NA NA TGTGCCACCAGCTCACCCTGGACAGTGGGCCAAGAGACCCAGTACTTC CATSSPWTVGQETQYF
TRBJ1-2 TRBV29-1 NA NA TGCAGCGGGTCAGGGGAACACTATGGCTACACCTTC CSGSGEHYGYTF
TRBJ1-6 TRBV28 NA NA TGTGCCAGCAGTTTTGCAGGGAGCTATTCACCCCTCCACTTT CASSFAGSYSPLHF
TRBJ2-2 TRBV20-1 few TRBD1 TGCAGTGTCCTACAGGGGGCCGGGGAGCTGTTTTTT CSVLQGAGELFF
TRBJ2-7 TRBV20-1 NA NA TGCAGTGCTATAGAGGACAGTTCTAACTCCTACGAGCAGTACTTC CSAIEDSSNSYEQYF
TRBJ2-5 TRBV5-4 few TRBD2 TGTGCCAGCAGCAAGGAGACTAGCGTGGAGACCCAGTACTTC CASSKETSVETQYF
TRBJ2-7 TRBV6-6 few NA TGTGCCAGCAGTTACTCGGTGCGGGACAGCCTCTACGAGCAGTACTTC CASSYSVRDSLYEQYF
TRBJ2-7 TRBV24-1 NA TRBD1 TGTGCCACCAGCCAGACAGGGTTCGGAAACGAGCAGTACTTC CATSQTGFGNEQYF
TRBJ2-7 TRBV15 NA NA TGTGCCACCAGCTTCAACAGGGACAACTACGAGCAGTACTTC CATSFNRDNYEQYF
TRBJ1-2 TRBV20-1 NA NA TGCAGTGCTATCCGGGCAGGGACGGAATATGGCTACACCTTC CSAIRAGTEYGYTF
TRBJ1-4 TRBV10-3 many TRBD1 TGTGCCATCAGCCCGGGACAGGGAAACGAAAAACTGTTTTTT CAISPGQGNEKLFF
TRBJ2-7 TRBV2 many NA TGTGCCAGCAGCCAACGGACCGCCGCTTTCACGCAGTACTTC CASSQRTAAFTQYF
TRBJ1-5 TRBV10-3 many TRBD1 TGTGCCATCAGTGAGGGACAGGGCCATCAGCCCCAGCATTTT CAISEGQGHQPQHF
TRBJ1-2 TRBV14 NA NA TGTGCCAGCAACCCGGACGTCACCCGCTCTCGCTATGGCTACACCTTC CASNPDVTRSRYGYTF
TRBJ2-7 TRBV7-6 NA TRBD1 TGTGCCAGCAGCTTAGATCAGGGGGAGAGGATAAACTACGAGCAGTACTTC CASSLDQGERINYEQYF
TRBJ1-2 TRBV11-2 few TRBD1 TGTGCCAGCAGCTTCGGGACAGGCCCCTATGGCTACACCTTC CASSFGTGPYGYTF
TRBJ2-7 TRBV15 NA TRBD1 TGTGCCACCAGCAGGGGGGGACAGGGATACAACGAGCAGTACTTC CATSRGGQGYNEQYF
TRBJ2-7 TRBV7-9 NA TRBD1 TGTGCCAGCAGCTTCCCGGGACAGGGTTTTGAGCAGTACTTC CASSFPGQGFEQYF
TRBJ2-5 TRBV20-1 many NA TGCAGTGCTAGAGATCAGGGCAGGGTGGCAGAGACCCAGTACTTC CSARDQGRVAETQYF
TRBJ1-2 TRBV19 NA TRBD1 TGTGCCAGTAGGGCAACCAAGACAGGGGCTGATAACTATGGCTACACCTTC CASRATKTGADNYGYTF
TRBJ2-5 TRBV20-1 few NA TGCAGTGCGGGGGGTTCGGCAGTCTTGAAAAAAGACAGTCGGGGATCAGAGACCCAGTACTTC CSAGGSAVLKKDSRGSETQYF
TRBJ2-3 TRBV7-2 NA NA TGTGCCAGCAGCTTCCGGAGTTTCCATACGCAGTATTTT CASSFRSFHTQYF
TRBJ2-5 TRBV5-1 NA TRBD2 TGCGCCAGCAGTAGTCTAGCGGGAGCTGAGGAGACCCAGTACTTC CASSSLAGAEETQYF
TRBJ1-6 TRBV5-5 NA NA TGCGCCAGCGGACCAGAGAATAATTCACCCCTCCACTTT CASGPENNSPLHF
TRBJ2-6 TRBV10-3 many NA TGTGCCATCAGTGAGCCCCGGGCCGCCAACGTCCTGACTTTC CAISEPRAANVLTF
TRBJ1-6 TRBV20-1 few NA TGCAGTGCCAGGACCTTCATGGGGTCAAATTCACCCCTCCACTTT CSARTFMGSNSPLHF
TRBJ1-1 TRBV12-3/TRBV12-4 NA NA TGTGCCAGCAGCCAGCTTGGGGGCACTGAAGCTTTCTTT CASSQLGGTEAFF
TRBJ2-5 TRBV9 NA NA TGTGCCAGCAGCGTAGGTTATAGTCAGAACCAAGAGACCCAGTACTTC CASSVGYSQNQETQYF
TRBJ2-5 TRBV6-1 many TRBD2 TGTGCCAGCAGTTGGAATAGCGGGAAGGAGACCCAGTACTTC CASSWNSGKETQYF
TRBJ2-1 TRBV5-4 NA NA TGTGCCAGCAGCCCAATTGGTGGAGATGAGCAGTTCTTC CASSPIGGDEQFF
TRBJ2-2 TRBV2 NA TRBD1 TGTGCCAGCACTGAAAGGGGACAGATTGGCACCGGGGAGCTGTTTTTT CASTERGQIGTGELFF
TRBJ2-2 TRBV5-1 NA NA TGCGCCAGCAGTATCGTCACCGGGGAGCTGTTTTTT CASSIVTGELFF
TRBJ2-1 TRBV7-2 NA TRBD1 TGTGCCAGCAGCCGATTAGGGGGCGCGTCCTACAATGAGCAGTTCTTC CASSRLGGASYNEQFF
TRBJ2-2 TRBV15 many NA TGTGCCACCAGCAGAGATCGGGCAGGGGAGACCGGGGAGCTGTTTTTT CATSRDRAGETGELFF
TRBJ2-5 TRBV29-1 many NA TGCAGCGTTGAAGGTTTAGGGAAGACCCAGTACTTC CSVEGLGKTQYF
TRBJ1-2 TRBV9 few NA TGTGCCAGCGGGGGGGGAGGAGGCGGCTATGGCTACACCTTC CASGGGGGGYGYTF